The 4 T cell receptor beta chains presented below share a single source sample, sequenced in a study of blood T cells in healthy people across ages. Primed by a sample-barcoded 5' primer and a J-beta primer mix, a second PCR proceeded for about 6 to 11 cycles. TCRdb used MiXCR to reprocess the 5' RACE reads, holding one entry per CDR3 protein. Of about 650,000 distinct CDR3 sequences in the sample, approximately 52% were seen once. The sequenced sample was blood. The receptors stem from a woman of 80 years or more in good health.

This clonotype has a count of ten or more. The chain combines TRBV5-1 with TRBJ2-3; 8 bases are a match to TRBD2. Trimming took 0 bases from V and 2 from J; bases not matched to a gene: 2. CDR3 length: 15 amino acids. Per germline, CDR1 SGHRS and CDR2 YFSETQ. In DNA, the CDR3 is TGCGCCAGCAGCTTGGAGCGGGGGAACACAGATACGCAGTATTTT. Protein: CASSLERGNTDTQYF.

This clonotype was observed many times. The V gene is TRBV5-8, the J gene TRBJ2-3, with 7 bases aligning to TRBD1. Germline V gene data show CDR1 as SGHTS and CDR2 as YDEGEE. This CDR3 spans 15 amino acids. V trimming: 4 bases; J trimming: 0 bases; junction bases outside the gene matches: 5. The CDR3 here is CASSRDSPSTDTQYF. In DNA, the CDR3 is TGTGCCAGCAGCCGGGACAGCCCTAGCACAGATACGCAGTATTTT.

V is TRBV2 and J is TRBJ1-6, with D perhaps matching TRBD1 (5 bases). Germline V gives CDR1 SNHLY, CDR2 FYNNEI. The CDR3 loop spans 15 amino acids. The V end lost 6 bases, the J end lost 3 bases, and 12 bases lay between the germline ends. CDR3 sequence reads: CASRTGGFYNSPLHF. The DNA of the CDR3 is TGTGCCAGCAGGACGGGGGGTTTCTATAATTCACCCCTCCACTTT. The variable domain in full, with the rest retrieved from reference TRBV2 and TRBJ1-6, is EPEVTQTPSHQVTQMGQEVILRCVPISNHLYFYWYRQILGQKVEFLVSFYNNEISEKSEIFDDQFSVERPDGSNFTLKIRSTKLEDSAMYFCASRTGGFYNSPLHFGNGTRLTVT.

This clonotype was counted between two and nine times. The CDR3 nucleotides read TGTGCCAGCAGTGAGTCAAGAGGGCAACCCCAAGAGACCCAGTACTTC. This gives the protein CASSESRGQPQETQYF. This sequence joins TRBV25-1 and TRBJ2-5; D is perhaps TRBD2 (5 bases). The V gene lost 3 bases and the J gene lost 1 base, with 15 bases spanning the gap. This CDR3 is 16 amino acids long. The germline V gene encodes CDR1 MGHDK and CDR2 SYGVNS.